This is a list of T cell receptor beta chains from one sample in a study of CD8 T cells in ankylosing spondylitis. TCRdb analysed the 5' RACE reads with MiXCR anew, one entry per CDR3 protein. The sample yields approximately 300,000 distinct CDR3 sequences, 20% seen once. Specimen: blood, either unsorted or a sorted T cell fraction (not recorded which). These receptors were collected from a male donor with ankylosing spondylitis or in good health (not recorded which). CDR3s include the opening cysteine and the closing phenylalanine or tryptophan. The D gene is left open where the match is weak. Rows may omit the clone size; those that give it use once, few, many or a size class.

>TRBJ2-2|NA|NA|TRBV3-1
CASSQSGEAGELFF
TGTGCCAGCAGCCAATCAGGGGAGGCCGGGGAGCTGTTTTTT
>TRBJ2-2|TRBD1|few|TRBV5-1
CASSTQPGQGANTGELFF
TGCGCCAGCAGCACCCAACCGGGACAGGGGGCGAACACCGGGGAGCTGTTTTTT
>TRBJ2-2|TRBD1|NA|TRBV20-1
CSAVRDRPTGELFF
TGCAGTGCTGTCCGGGACAGACCCACCGGGGAGCTGTTTTTT
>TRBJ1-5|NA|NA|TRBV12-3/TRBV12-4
CASSVGASSQPQHF
TGTGCCAGCAGTGTAGGGGCATCTAGTCAGCCCCAGCATTTT
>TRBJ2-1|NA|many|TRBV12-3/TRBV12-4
CASSFSTQPNEQFF
TGTGCCAGCAGTTTCTCGACGCAACCCAATGAGCAGTTCTTC
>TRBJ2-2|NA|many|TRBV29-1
CSVLPGSGDTGELFF
TGCAGCGTTCTCCCAGGTAGCGGCGACACCGGGGAGCTGTTTTTT
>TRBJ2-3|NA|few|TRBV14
CASSQAPGGTQYF
TGTGCCAGCAGCCAAGCTCCTGGGGGCACGCAGTATTTT
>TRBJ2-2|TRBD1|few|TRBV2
CASSGDRVLDTGELFF
TGTGCCAGCAGTGGCGACAGGGTTTTGGACACCGGGGAGCTGTTTTTT
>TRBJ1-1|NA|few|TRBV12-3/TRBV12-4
CASSYTRGDTEAFF
TGTGCCAGCAGTTATACCAGAGGGGACACTGAAGCTTTCTTT
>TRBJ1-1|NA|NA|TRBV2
CASMPNTEAFF
TGTGCCAGCATGCCGAACACTGAAGCTTTCTTT
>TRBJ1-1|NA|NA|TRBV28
CASNSVAMNTEAFF
TGTGCCAGCAACAGTGTTGCCATGAACACTGAAGCTTTCTTT
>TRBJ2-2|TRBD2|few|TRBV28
CASSLRTSGGTGELFF
TGTGCCAGCAGTTTGAGAACTAGCGGGGGCACCGGGGAGCTGTTTTTT
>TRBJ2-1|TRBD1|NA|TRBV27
CASTHGTGIKLDEQFF
TGTGCCAGCACCCATGGGACAGGGATTAAACTCGATGAGCAGTTCTTC
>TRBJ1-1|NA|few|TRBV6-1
CASSEMGRGTEAFF
TGTGCCAGCAGTGAAATGGGCAGGGGTACTGAAGCTTTCTTT
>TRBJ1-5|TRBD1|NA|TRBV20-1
CSANRGLPYQPQHF
TGCAGTGCAAACAGGGGGCTCCCTTATCAGCCCCAGCATTTT
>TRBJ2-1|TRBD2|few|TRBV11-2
CASSLEAGGWSNEQFF
TGTGCCAGCAGCTTAGAAGCGGGAGGGTGGTCCAATGAGCAGTTCTTC
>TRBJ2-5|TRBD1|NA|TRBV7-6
CASSPTGVRETQYF
TGTGCCAGCAGCCCTACAGGGGTCCGTGAGACCCAGTACTTC
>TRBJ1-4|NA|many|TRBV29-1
CSGKSGNEKLFF
TGCAGCGGGAAATCAGGGAATGAAAAACTGTTTTTT
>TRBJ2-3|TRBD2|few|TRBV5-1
CASSSTSGAPDTQYF
TGCGCCAGCAGCTCCACTAGCGGGGCCCCAGATACGCAGTATTTT
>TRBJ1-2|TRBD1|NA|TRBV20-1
CSARDRAWYGYTF
TGCAGTGCCAGGGACAGGGCTTGGTATGGCTACACCTTC
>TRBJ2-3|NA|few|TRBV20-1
CSARLHFESSTDTQYF
TGCAGTGCTAGACTCCACTTCGAATCTAGCACAGATACGCAGTATTTT
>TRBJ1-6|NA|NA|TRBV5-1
CASSSVPEDSPLHF
TGCGCCAGCAGCTCCGTCCCTGAGGATTCACCCCTCCACTTT
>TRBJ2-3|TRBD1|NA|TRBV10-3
CAISSGQGGDTQYF
TGTGCCATCAGTTCGGGACAGGGGGGAGATACGCAGTATTTT
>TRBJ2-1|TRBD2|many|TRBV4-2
CASRKLAGDNEQFF
TGTGCCAGCAGGAAACTAGCGGGGGACAATGAGCAGTTCTTC
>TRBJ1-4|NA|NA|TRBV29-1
CSVRTTNEKLFF
TGCAGCGTTAGAACAACTAATGAAAAACTGTTTTTT
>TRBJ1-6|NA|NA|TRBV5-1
CASSLGAGANNSPLHF
TGCGCCAGCAGCTTGGGGGCAGGGGCCAATAATTCACCCCTCCACTTT
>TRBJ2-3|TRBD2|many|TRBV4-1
CASSYGLAEDTQYF
TGCGCCAGCAGCTACGGACTAGCGGAGGATACGCAGTATTTT
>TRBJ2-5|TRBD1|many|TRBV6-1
CASRPDRGRETQYF
TGTGCCAGCAGACCTGACAGGGGTAGGGAGACCCAGTACTTC
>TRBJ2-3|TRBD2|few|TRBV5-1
CASSPTPSGSTDTQYF
TGCGCCAGCAGCCCCACCCCTAGCGGAAGCACAGATACGCAGTATTTT
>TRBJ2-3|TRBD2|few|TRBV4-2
CASSRRLAGGGEGTDTQYF
TGTGCCAGCAGCCGACGACTAGCGGGAGGAGGAGAGGGGACAGATACGCAGTATTTT
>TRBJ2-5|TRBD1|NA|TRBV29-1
CSGGDRRAQETQYF
TGCAGCGGGGGGGACAGGCGCGCACAAGAGACCCAGTACTTC
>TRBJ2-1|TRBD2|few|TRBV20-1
CSARGLAGEDEQFF
TGCAGTGCTAGGGGACTAGCGGGGGAGGATGAGCAGTTCTTC
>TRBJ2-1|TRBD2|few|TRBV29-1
CSVAAGTYNEQFF
TGCAGCGTTGCAGCGGGGACCTACAATGAGCAGTTCTTC
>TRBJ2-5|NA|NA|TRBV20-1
CSGQVYQETQYF
TGCAGTGGACAGGTGTACCAAGAGACCCAGTACTTC
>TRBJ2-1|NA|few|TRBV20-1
CSARAPPLSYNEQFF
TGCAGTGCTAGAGCTCCGCCGCTCTCCTACAATGAGCAGTTCTTC
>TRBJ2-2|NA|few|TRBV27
CASRGLSGELFF
TGTGCCAGCCGGGGACTTTCGGGGGAGCTGTTTTTT
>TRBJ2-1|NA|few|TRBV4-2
CASSQSGNVNEQFF
TGTGCCAGCAGCCAATCCGGGAACGTCAATGAGCAGTTCTTC
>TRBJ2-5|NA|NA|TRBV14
CASSQVGVGGETQYF
TGTGCCAGCAGCCAAGTGGGCGTCGGGGGAGAGACCCAGTACTTC
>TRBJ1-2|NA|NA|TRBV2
CASSPPGGQSVYGYTF
TGTGCCAGCAGTCCCCCGGGGGGCCAGTCTGTTTATGGCTACACCTTC
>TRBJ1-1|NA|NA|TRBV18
CASSPQLGLNTEAFF
TGTGCCAGCTCACCACAGCTGGGCTTGAACACTGAAGCTTTCTTT
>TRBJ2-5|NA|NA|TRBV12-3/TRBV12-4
CASSFQGSGTQYF
TGTGCCAGCAGTTTCCAGGGGTCAGGGACCCAGTACTTC
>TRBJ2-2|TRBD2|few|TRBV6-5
CASSYSSGPGELFF
TGTGCCAGCAGTTACTCTAGCGGGCCCGGGGAGCTGTTTTTT
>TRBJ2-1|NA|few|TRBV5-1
CASSLEGPGGGEQFF
TGCGCCAGCAGCTTGGAAGGCCCCGGCGGTGGTGAGCAGTTCTTC
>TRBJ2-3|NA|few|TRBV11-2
CASSLPGLGTDTQYF
TGTGCCAGCAGCTTACCGGGATTGGGCACAGATACGCAGTATTTT
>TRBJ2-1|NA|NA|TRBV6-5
CASSYRALKYNEQFF
TGTGCCAGCAGTTACAGGGCACTAAAATACAATGAGCAGTTCTTC
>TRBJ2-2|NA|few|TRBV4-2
CASSQVGGLTGELFF
TGTGCCAGCAGCCAAGTAGGAGGGCTCACCGGGGAGCTGTTTTTT
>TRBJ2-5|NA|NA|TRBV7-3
CASSLIGGRGETQYF
TGTGCCAGCAGCTTAATAGGGGGTAGAGGAGAGACCCAGTACTTC
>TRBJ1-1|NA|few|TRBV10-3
CAISESPGDTEAFF
TGTGCCATCAGTGAGTCGCCAGGGGACACTGAAGCTTTCTTT
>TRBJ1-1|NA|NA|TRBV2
CASSEAGRNTEAFF
TGTGCCAGCAGTGAAGCGGGACGGAACACTGAAGCTTTCTTT
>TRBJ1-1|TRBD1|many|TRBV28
CASSATGARLNTEAFF
TGTGCCAGCAGTGCTACAGGGGCTAGGCTAAACACTGAAGCTTTCTTT